One and the same sample provided the 14 T cell receptor beta chains below, sequenced in a study of tumor and adjacent non-tumor tissue in lung cancer. The template was RNA from unsorted bulk tissue. The normal lung tissue was taken more than 3 cm from the tumor edge. TCRbeta libraries were built with three rounds of nested PCR, modified from ARM-PCR. Each CDR3 protein gets one entry after TCRdb re-called the multiplex PCR reads with MiXCR. The sample shows approximately 110,000 distinct CDR3 sequences, under 65% of them seen only once. The sequencing sample was made of distant non-tumor lung tissue. The receptors were gathered from a man aged 60 to 75 with non-small cell lung cancer.

The sample holds many counts of this clonotype. The CDR3 here is CASTPDPHRETQYF. The CDR3 DNA is TGTGCCAGCACCCCGGACCCTCACAGGGAGACCCAGTACTTC. This chain connects TRBV6-5 to TRBJ2-5; maybe TRBD1 (5 bases). From germline, CDR1 is MNHEY and CDR2 SVGAGI. The CDR3 length is 14 residues. Trimming pared 7 bases from V and 5 bases from J, leaving 17 bases between.

Remarks on this clonotype: One end of the junction varies from germline; a read error may be responsible. V is TRBV11-3 and J is TRBJ2-7; 9 nucleotides agree with TRBD2. CDR3 length equals 15 residues. Germline V gives CDR1 SGHNT, CDR2 YENEEA. CDR3 residues: CAGRRVSGSSYEQYF. DNA for the CDR3: TGTGCCGGTAGGAGGGTTAGCGGGAGCTCCTACGAGCAGTACTTT.

The sample holds many counts of this clonotype. The J gene is TRBJ1-1, the V gene TRBV29-1, with 7 positions matching TRBD1. V trimming: 3 bases; J trimming: 1 base; junction bases outside the gene matches: 5. Germline V gene lookup returns CDR1 SQVTM and CDR2 ANQGSEA. The CDR3 runs 14 residues. The CDR3 region is CSVDRQGPNTEAFF. CDR3 DNA sequence: TGCAGCGTTGACCGACAGGGCCCGAACACTGAAGCTTTCTTT.

Worth noting for this clonotype: A read error may account for a junction end that differs from germline. The chain is built from TRBV5-1 and TRBJ2-7, with D tentatively TRBD2 (5 bases). From germline, CDR1 is SGHRS and CDR2 YFSETQ. This CDR3 has 13 amino acids. In DNA form, the CDR3 reads TGCGCCAACAGCTCTGACTACTCCTACGAGCAGCACTTC. The encoded protein is CANSSDYSYEQHF.

This sequence joins TRBV11-2 and TRBJ2-7; D is unresolved. In germline, CDR1 is SGHAT, CDR2 FQNNGV. Trimming removed 0 bases at V and 8 bases at J, with 5 bases between. The CDR3 is 11 amino acids. The CDR3 sequence is CASSLDQQQYF. In DNA form, the CDR3 reads TGTGCCAGCAGCTTAGATCAGCAGCAGTACTTC.

DNA of the CDR3: TGCAGTGCTAGGAAAGAGGGGACCCACAATCAGCCCCAGCATTTT. Its translation: CSARKEGTHNQPQHF. V gene TRBV20-1 combines with J gene TRBJ1-5, with TRBD1 as a possible D gene (5 bases). The V end was cut by 3 bases, the J end by 3 bases, with 15 bases between. This CDR3 has 15 residues. Germline V gene data show CDR1 as DFQATT and CDR2 as SNEGSKA (reference sequence).

As regards this clonotype: Compared with germline, one end of the junction differs, possibly owing to a read error. The genes are TRBV4-1 and TRBJ2-3; weak D call: TRBD1 (5 bases). Germline-derived CDR1 and CDR2 are MGHRA and YSYEKL. The CDR3 loop spans 14 amino acids. The CDR3 DNA reads TGCGCAGGCAGCCAAGTATTAATAGGGGATACACAGTATTTT. It yields the protein CAGSQVLIGDTQYF.

This clonotype has only a few counts. Because the CDR3 is missing its conserved closing phenylalanine or tryptophan, this is likely a read error. The chain has TRBV20-1 and TRBJ2-5; D unresolved. The CDR3 consists of 15 residues. Trimming took off 4 bases at V and 5 bases at J, with 20 bases between the two ends. CDR1 and CDR2 from the germline V gene are DFQATT and SNEGSKA (reference sequence). CDR3 amino acids: CSAKQSFVMGETQYL. The CDR3 nucleotides read TGCAGTGCTAAACAAAGTTTCGTTATGGGGGAGACCCAGTACCTC.

A remark on this clonotype: One end of the junction is discordant with germline, which a read error may explain. This chain links TRBV20-1 with TRBJ2-7; 7 bases are a match to TRBD1. The CDR3 is made up of 12 amino acids. CDR1 and CDR2 from the germline V gene are DFQATT and SNEGSKA (reference sequence). The CDR3 sequence is CSATTGVDEHYF. Here the CDR3 DNA reads TGCAGTGCAACTACAGGGGTAGACGAGCACTACTTC.

About this clonotype itself: At one boundary the junction diverges from the germline segment, which might be a read error. The chain is built from TRBV20-1 and TRBJ2-1; 8 bases are shared with TRBD2. Germline V lookup: CDR1 DFQATT, CDR2 SNEGSKA (reference sequence). The CDR3 consists of 15 residues. In nucleotides, the CDR3 is TGCGGTGCCCAGGTAGCGGGGACGACCTACAATGAGCAGTTCTTC. Translating gives CGAQVAGTTYNEQFF.

The rearrangement joins TRBV29-1 to TRBJ2-1; D uncertain. V shed 6 bases and J shed 8 bases, with 17 bases lying between them. The CDR3 is 13 amino acids. CDR1 is SQVTM and CDR2 is ANQGSEA in the germline V gene. DNA for the CDR3: TGCAGCGTGGGCGCAAGAAACAGCGATGAGCAGTTCTTC. This sequence encodes CSVGARNSDEQFF.

This clonotype occurred a few times. One junction end does not reproduce the germline sequence, and a read error may be involved. The gene calls are TRBV28 and TRBJ2-7; TRBD2 matches 7 bases. This CDR3 spans 12 amino acids. The germline V gene encodes CDR1 MDHEN and CDR2 SYDVKM. CDR3: CATAGTTYGQYF. CDR3 sequence (DNA): TGTGCAACTGCAGGGACTACCTACGGGCAGTACTTC. Based on the CDR3 plus reference TRBV28 and TRBJ2-7, the full variable domain is DVKVTQSSRYLVKRTGEKVFLECVQDMDHENMFWYRQDPGLGLRLIYFSYDVKMKEKGDIPEGYSVSREKKERFSLILESASTNQTSMYLCATAGTTYGQYFGPGTRLTVT.

The genes are TRBV6-5 and TRBJ1-1; TRBD1 agrees at 9 bases. Looked up from germline, CDR1 is MNHEY and CDR2 is SVGAGI. J gave up 3 bases and V 6 bases, and 8 bases lay outside the gene matches. This CDR3 comprises 15 residues. In DNA, the CDR3 is TGTGCCAGCAGGCGAGGGACAGGGATGGACACTGAAGCTTTCTTT. Translating gives CASRRGTGMDTEAFF.

J is TRBJ2-6 and V is TRBV7-9, with D perhaps TRBD1 (5 bases). In germline, CDR1 is SEHNR, CDR2 FQNEAQ (reference sequence). V was shortened by 5 bases and J by 0 bases, with 17 bases between the two germline ends. The CDR3 runs to 18 residues. The CDR3 DNA is TGTGCCAGCAGCCCCGTGCAGGGCCCAAGCTCTGGGGCCAACGTCCTGACTTTC. Its protein is CASSPVQGPSSGANVLTF. The full variable domain, in which reference TRBV7-9 and TRBJ2-6 provide the parts outside the CDR3, is DTGVSQNPRHKITKRGQNVTFRCDPISEHNRLYWYRQTLGQGPEFLTYFQNEAQLEKSRLLSDRFSAERPKGSFSTLEIQRTEQGDSAMYLCASSPVQGPSSGANVLTFGAGSRLTVL.